The clone carrying this T cell receptor beta chain was observed a few times. Its antigen is currently unknown. Amplifying from RNA transcripts, the study obtained TCR beta CDR3 regions. Second-round multiplex PCR came after a first-round RT-PCR that employed HTBI primers. TCRdb itself ran the multiplex PCR reads through MiXCR, one entry per CDR3 protein. The table has about 390,000 distinct CDR3 sequences, approximately 18% seen once; the top ten hold 2% to 3%. This entry is derived from a study of Graves' ophthalmopathy and Graves' hyperthyroidism. Researchers turned away patients with other autoimmune diseases, uncontrolled infections, pregnancy or lactation. It was on clinical symptoms, serum thyroxine, TRAb, thyroid ultrasound and orbital computed tomography that diagnosis relied. CDR1 is MGHRA, CDR2 YSYEKL, per germline. V was pared by 1 base and J by 8 bases, with 14 bases between. There are 14 residues in the CDR3.

Whole-study findings and limits: In blood, most expanded thyroid clonotypes above 0.001 frequency were also detected.

The sequence was obtained from an adult woman with stable Graves' hyperthyroidism. The sequencing sample was made of peripheral blood. The chain uses TRBV4-1 and TRBJ1-2; D unresolved. The CDR3 bases are TGCGCCAGCAGCCAAGTGTTAGTGGCGGAGGGCTACACCTTC. Translating it yields CASSQVLVAEGYTF.